Listed here is a single T cell receptor (beta chain). Its antigen is unidentified. The trim removed 3 bases at V and 5 bases at J, leaving 7 bases unmatched. Germline V CDR1 and CDR2: MGHRA, YSYEKL. The CDR3 extends over 15 amino acids. 5'RACE primed from the constant segment yielded TCR alpha and TCR beta cDNA libraries bearing sample barcodes and UMIs. TCRdb reprocessed the 5' RACE reads with MiXCR, giving one entry per CDR3 protein. The data contain 180,000 or so distinct CDR3 sequences, under 14% of them singletons. The sample is drawn from a study of T-cell memory formation after mild COVID-19. Points from the study as a whole: Contracting clones localized mainly to CM and EM when CD4+ and mainly to EMRA when CD8+.

The receptor was derived from a man between 18 and 35 years old who had mild COVID-19 (a few samples of this study predate the infection). Cell type and time point are not known. The source material was PBMCs or a T cell subset sorted from them (not recorded which). The chain joins TRBV4-1 to TRBJ2-7, with TRBD1 matching 10 bases. Here the CDR3 DNA reads TGCGCCAGCAGCCACCCGGGACAGGGGACGCACGAGCAGTACTTC. It encodes CASSHPGQGTHEQYF.